Presented here are 11 T cell receptor beta chains from one specimen sequenced in a study of beta chain features in type 1 diabetes (dated by TCRdb to 2016 to 2018). Receptor amplification or capture employed the immunoSEQ multiplex PCR assay. The entire amount of isolated RNA was reverse transcribed using the High Capacity cDNA Reverse Transcription Kit, so the sequenced TCRB transcripts were expressed ones. This is the immuneACCESS table as TCRdb keeps it, with only in-frame sequences that have V and J called. A part of the clones is gone; compared with another copy, unresolved V genes explain less than half, and the rest is unexplained. The table for this sample lists fewer than 350,000 clones; roughly a fifth of them were counted only once. The top ten clonotypes cover around 0.04% of the sample. The source material was naive CD4+ T cells from blood. Reading the label with the study, this specimen's cell subset or site is: true naive CD4+ T cells. These receptors all stem from a young woman in good health.

This clone was counted between two and nine times. The gene calls are TRBV18 and TRBJ2-7, with D uncertain. With 6 bases removed from V and 5 bases from J, the gap between germline ends came to 8 bases. This CDR3 has 11 residues. Germline loops: CDR1 KGHSH, CDR2 LQKENI. CDR3 residues: CASSARNEQYF. As DNA, the CDR3 is TGTGCCAGCTCCGCCAGGAACGAGCAGTACTTC.

This clone was found a few times. The sample carries other DNA sequences with the same CDR3. V is TRBV18 and J is TRBJ2-7, with TRBD1 matching over 7 bases. Germline V CDR1 and CDR2: KGHSH, LQKENI. The V gene end was trimmed by 3 bases and the J gene end by 0 bases; junction bases not matched to a gene: 2. The CDR3 runs to 14 residues. CDR3 coding DNA: TGTGCCAGCTCACCGGGGGACAGCTCCTACGAGCAGTACTTC. It translates to CASSPGDSSYEQYF. The whole variable domain, filled in from reference TRBV18 and TRBJ2-7, reads NAGVMQNPRHLVRRRGQEARLRCSPMKGHSHVYWYRQLPEEGLKFMVYLQKENIIDESGMPKERFSAEFPKEGPSILRIQQVVRGDSAAYFCASSPGDSSYEQYFGPGTRLTVT.

This clone turned up a few times. The chain has TRBV5-1 and TRBJ2-1; tentative D call: TRBD2 (5 bases). This CDR3 region has 16 residues. CDR1 and CDR2 from the germline V gene are SGHRS and YFSETQ. V lost 0 bases to trimming and J lost 6 bases, with 16 bases between them. CDR3 residues: CASSLGVTREVNEQFF. DNA of the CDR3: TGCGCCAGCAGCTTGGGGGTCACTAGAGAGGTCAATGAGCAGTTCTTC.

This clone was seen a few times. The chain couples TRBV14 to TRBJ2-7; unclear D gene. V was cut by 0 bases and J by 7 bases, with 10 bases left in between. Germline CDR1 is SGHDN and CDR2 is FVKESK. The CDR3 is made up of 13 amino acids. The CDR3 DNA sequence: TGTGCCAGCAGCCAAGATCTACTCCGGGAGCAGTACTTC. Amino acid sequence: CASSQDLLREQYF.

Only a few counts were recorded for this clone. The genes are TRBV5-1 and TRBJ2-5, with 7 bases fitting TRBD1. Germline V gene lookup returns CDR1 SGHRS and CDR2 YFSETQ. The V segment lost 0 bases and the J segment 4 bases; nucleotides outside the gene matches: 3. The CDR3 is 14 amino acids. This CDR3 is CASSLAPGGETQYF. The CDR3 DNA reads TGCGCCAGCAGCTTGGCCCCAGGGGGAGAGACCCAGTACTTC.

This chain links TRBV30 with TRBJ1-3, with D perhaps matching TRBD1 (5 bases). The CDR3 length is 15 residues. V was pared by 0 bases and J by 3 bases, with 12 bases between. Germline V CDR1 and CDR2: GTSNPN, SVGIG (reference sequence). CDR3 nucleotide sequence: TGTGCCTGGAGTGTAGGAGGGGATTATGGAAACACCATATATTTT. This sequence encodes CAWSVGGDYGNTIYF.

This clone was seen a few times. The chain has TRBV4-3 and TRBJ2-6; unclear D gene. This CDR3 contains 17 residues. The ends were cut back, 0 bases at V and 0 bases at J, with 9 bases in the middle. Germline loops: CDR1 LGHNA, CDR2 YSLEER. The CDR3 spells CASSQDTTYSGANVLTF. In DNA form, the CDR3 reads TGCGCCAGCAGCCAAGATACGACATACTCTGGGGCCAACGTCCTGACTTTC.

The rearrangement joins TRBV9 to TRBJ2-7; the match to TRBD1 covers 8 bases. CDR3 length equals 16 residues. CDR1 is SGDLS and CDR2 is YYNGEE in the germline V gene. J lost 2 bases, V lost 5 bases, and 12 bases had no gene match. This CDR3 is CASSYDYVQGAYEQYF. CDR3 bases: TGTGCCAGCAGTTACGACTACGTACAGGGGGCCTACGAGCAGTACTTC.

This chain uses TRBV7-9 with TRBJ2-3; 9 bases map to TRBD2. The CDR3 totals 16 residues. Germline V gene data show CDR1 as SEHNR and CDR2 as FQNEAQ (reference sequence). The J segment lost 0 bases and the V segment lost 6 bases, leaving 7 bases of the junction unmatched. CDR3 protein: CASRGGLALSTDTQYF. Here the CDR3 DNA reads TGTGCCAGCAGGGGAGGACTAGCGCTGAGCACAGATACGCAGTATTTT.

This clone was found a few times. V gene TRBV2 combines with J gene TRBJ2-7; a possible D gene is TRBD2 (5 bases). Per the germline V gene, CDR1 is SNHLY and CDR2 is FYNNEI. The CDR3 runs to 14 residues. Trimming cost V 5 bases and J 0 bases, with 11 bases left between them. The CDR3, as DNA: TGTGCCAGCAGTACCTGGACTGACTCCTACGAGCAGTACTTC. It is translated as CASSTWTDSYEQYF.

The chain recombines TRBV27 with TRBJ2-3; 8 nucleotides match TRBD1. Unmatched junction bases numbered 2, after V lost 0 bases and J lost 6 bases. The CDR3 spans 14 residues. Germline lookup yields CDR1 MNHEY and CDR2 SMNVEV (reference sequence). CDR3 region: CASSLSTGDDTQYF. In DNA, the CDR3 is TGTGCCAGCAGTTTATCGACAGGGGACGATACGCAGTATTTT.